This T cell receptor beta chain was obtained from a study of vaccination and CD4 T cells after COVID-19. The overall study: Two doses of either BNT162b2 or mRNA-1273 vaccine went to participants.

Study results and caveats: Within the convalescent patients, a median roughly 86% of the SARS-CoV-2-reactive clones were ones that appeared only post-vaccination.

Trimming cost V 1 base and J 2 bases, with 16 bases left between them. The CDR3 spans 17 residues. This clonotype has a handful of counts. As yet, its antigen is unknown. Documented treatment: approximately 9-day PBMC culture with coronavirus spike peptide pools or control peptides (ViraFEST assay). ViraFEST relied on peptide pools to expand antigen-specific T cells; the TCRs were sequenced afterward. The Oncomine TCR Beta short-read assay was what sequenced the DNA obtained from cultured CD4+ T cells. It was from cultured CD4+ T cells that genomic DNA was extracted. A single record per CDR3 protein comes from TCRdb applying MiXCR to the PCR reads. The data show around 26,000 distinct CDR3 sequences, roughly 71% seen once.

This receptor was taken from a human donor who received a COVID-19 vaccine. The chain uses TRBV12-3 or TRBV12-4 and TRBJ2-3, with a tentative D call TRBD2 (6 bases). The specimen comprised CD4+ T cells from blood, cultured in vitro, sampled after SARS-CoV-2 vaccination. The CDR3 nucleotides are TGTGCCAGCAGTTTAGGAGAACGCGGGATTCACACAGATACGCAGTATTTT. It translates to CASSLGERGIHTDTQYF.